This TCR beta chain was found in a study of blood T cells in healthy people across ages. A second PCR of roughly 6 to 12 cycles used a sample-barcoded 5' primer and a J-beta primer mix. TCRdb reanalysed the 5' RACE reads using MiXCR and keeps one entry per CDR3 protein. The data contain just over 1 million distinct CDR3 sequences, 40% to 55% of them singletons. The J segment lost 9 bases and the V segment lost 5 bases, leaving 8 bases of the junction unmatched. This CDR3 has 15 residues. Germline loops: CDR1 MNHEY, CDR2 SMNVEV (reference sequence). This clonotype was seen more than once but under ten times.

The sample was blood. The chain combines TRBV27 with TRBJ2-1; TRBD2 matches 12 bases. The receptor was isolated from a woman in her sixties or seventies in good health. The CDR3 loop reads CASSPTSGRVGEQFF. For the CDR3, the DNA is TGTGCCAGCAGTCCGACTAGCGGGAGAGTGGGTGAGCAGTTCTTC.